The rows below give T cell receptor beta chains drawn from one sample of a study of blood T cell repertoires in COVID-19. Produced via immunoSEQ multiplex PCR; TCRdb's table is partial and in-frame only. The table has about 190,000 clones, roughly 80% seen once. Source material: peripheral blood. Source of these receptors: a woman in her fifties or sixties with acute or convalescent COVID-19. Both conserved end residues are part of each CDR3.

TRBV5-1 CASSLGTEETQYF
TRBV10-3 CAITGQDSYEQYF
TRBV6-4 CASSPQGRNTEAFF
TRBV19 CASSIARAGRNNQPQHF
TRBV30 CAGGQTYEQYF
TRBV20-1 CSAPIYNEQFF
TRBV27 CASSLKTGGQYGYTF
TRBV19 CASSPGTGAKNIQYF
TRBV2 CASREARPNQPQHF
TRBV7-2 CASISGTGGSADTQYF
TRBV11-2 CASSPRPQGVRTEAFF
TRBV18 CASSQGAWTEAFF
TRBV7-8 CASRPTPTGGDTGELFF
TRBV6-5 CAGARGGNNQPQHF
TRBV12-5 CASGLEGGEGLNEAFF
TRBV5-6 CASSEGWSGQSYNEQFF
TRBV5-1 CASSFSGGATGELFF
TRBV10-1 CASSQAGAKNIQYF
TRBV19 CASKASGTDTQYF
TRBV5-1 CASSFDRNYGYTF
TRBV29-1 CSVDGRAGTDTQYF
TRBV11-2 CASSIAGAKNIQYF